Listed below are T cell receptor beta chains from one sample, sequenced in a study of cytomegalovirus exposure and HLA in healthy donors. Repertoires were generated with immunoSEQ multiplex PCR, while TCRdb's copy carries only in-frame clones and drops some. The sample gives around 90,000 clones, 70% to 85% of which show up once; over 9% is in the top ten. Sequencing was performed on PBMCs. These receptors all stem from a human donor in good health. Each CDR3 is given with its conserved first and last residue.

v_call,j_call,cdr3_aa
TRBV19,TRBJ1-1,CASSISDSTFEAFF
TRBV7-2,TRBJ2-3,CASSLSSGGARTDTQYF
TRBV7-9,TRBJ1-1,CASSLPEGIGNTEAFF
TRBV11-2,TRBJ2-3,CASSQDRTGTDTQYF
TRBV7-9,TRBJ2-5,CASSLRRTSGREQETQYF
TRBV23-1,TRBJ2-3,CASSQTDWRDTQYF
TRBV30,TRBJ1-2,CAWRAGVGGYTF
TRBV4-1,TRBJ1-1,CASSQGSQGGTEAFF
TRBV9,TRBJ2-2,CASSVSQGRVTGELFF
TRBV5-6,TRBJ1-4,CASSRQGAREKLFF
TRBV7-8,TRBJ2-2,CASSYGTSGSWYGELFF
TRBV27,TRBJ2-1,CASRGQIFNEQFF
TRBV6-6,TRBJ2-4,CASSFTLRGGNIQYF
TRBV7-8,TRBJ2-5,CASSLVRGIQETQYF
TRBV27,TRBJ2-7,CAALRRDEQYF
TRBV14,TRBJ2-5,CASSQGARSETQYF
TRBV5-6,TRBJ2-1,CASSLVGGTYNEQFF
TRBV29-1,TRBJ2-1,CSVESGLAENYNEQFF
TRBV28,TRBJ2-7,CASSLERESSYEQYF
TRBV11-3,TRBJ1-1,CASSFLGGTEAFF